This TCR beta chain derives from a study of T-cell memory formation after mild COVID-19. This clonotype came up a few times. Antigen specificity is unknown. Each CDR3 protein is one row after TCRdb ran MiXCR on the 5' RACE reads. This table holds nearly 40,000 distinct CDR3 sequences, roughly 6.1% found once. CDR1 SEHNR and CDR2 FQNEAQ come from the germline V gene (reference sequence). Trimming pared 5 bases from V and 4 bases from J, leaving 10 bases between. The CDR3 contains 13 residues. Overall study results and limits: For second-wave clones that peaked at day 37, SARS-CoV-2 specificity went unverified.

The V gene is TRBV7-9, the J gene TRBJ2-3; D is undetermined. Sequencing used PBMCs or a T cell subset sorted from them (not recorded which). This TCR was recovered from an adult who had mild COVID-19 (a few samples of this study predate the infection). Cell type and time point are not known. The CDR3 DNA sequence: TGTGCCAGCAGCAGTACCGGGCCAGATACGCAGTATTTT. Translation gives CASSSTGPDTQYF.